This T cell receptor beta chain was captured by sequencing in a study of T cells after yellow fever vaccination. Study results and caveats: Secondary responses were weaker yet peaked faster, day 5 versus 15.

TCRdb passed the 5' RACE reads through MiXCR, listing each CDR3 protein once. The table shows some 320,000 distinct CDR3 sequences, with 4.1% occurring only once. Germline V gene lookup returns CDR1 MNHNY and CDR2 SVGAGI (reference sequence). The CDR3 totals 16 residues. V shed 0 bases and J shed 3 bases, with 12 bases lying between them. In its sample, this clonotype was seen a few times. Its antigen is currently unknown. V usage is TRBV6-6 and J usage is TRBJ2-1; no firm D call. This clonotype was sampled from a man aged 18 to 30 who received the YFV17D yellow fever vaccine. The sequences come from PBMCs, collected 5 days after the yellow fever booster vaccination. CDR3 sequence reads: CASSYSIGEVYNEQFF. The CDR3 region has the DNA TGTGCCAGCAGTTACTCGATTGGAGAGGTCTACAATGAGCAGTTCTTC.